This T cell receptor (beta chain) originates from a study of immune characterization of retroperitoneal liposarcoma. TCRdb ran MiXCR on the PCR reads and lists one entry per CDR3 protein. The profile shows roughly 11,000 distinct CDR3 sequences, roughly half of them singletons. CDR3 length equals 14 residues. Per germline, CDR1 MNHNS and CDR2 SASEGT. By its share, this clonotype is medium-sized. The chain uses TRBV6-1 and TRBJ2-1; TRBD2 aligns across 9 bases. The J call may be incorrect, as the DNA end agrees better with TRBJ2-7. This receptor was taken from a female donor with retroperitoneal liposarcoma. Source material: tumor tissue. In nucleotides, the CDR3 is TGTGCCAGCGTCCAAGCTAGCGGGGCCTACGAGCAGTACTTC. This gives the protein CASVQASGAYEQYF.